This TCR beta chain originates from a study of cytomegalovirus exposure and HLA in healthy donors. The method was immunoSEQ multiplex PCR; TCRdb's version includes in-frame clones alone and lacks a portion of them. The sample holds some 98,000 clones; around nine tenths are singletons and the top ten take roughly 3.9%. Trimming at V came to 6 bases and at J to 4 bases, leaving 12 bases not matched to a gene. The germline V gene encodes CDR1 SNHLY and CDR2 FYNNEI. The CDR3 consists of 15 residues. Sample: PBMCs. This TCR came from a woman aged 25 to 39 in good health and CMV-seronegative. This chain joins TRBV2 and TRBJ2-7; 7 bases align to TRBD2. The CDR3 DNA is TGTGCCAGCAGGGCGAGGAGCGGGGTATTTTACGAGCAGTACTTC. Its translation: CASRARSGVFYEQYF. Full variable domain (rest looked up from reference TRBV2 and TRBJ2-7): EPEVTQTPSHQVTQMGQEVILRCVPISNHLYFYWYRQILGQKVEFLVSFYNNEISEKSEIFDDQFSVERPDGSNFTLKIRSTKLEDSAMYFCASRARSGVFYEQYFGPGTRLTVT.